Listed below are T cell receptor beta chains from one sample, sequenced in a study of T cells in Graves' hyperthyroidism and ophthalmopathy. TCRdb independently ran MiXCR on the multiplex PCR reads; one entry per CDR3 protein. This sample carries some 270,000 distinct CDR3 sequences, roughly 13% of them seen once, and the ten largest clones take roughly 7.9%. The sample was blood. These receptors all stem from a woman in her thirties or forties with Graves' hyperthyroidism. Both conserved end residues are part of each CDR3. A D gene is named only where the DNA matches it firmly. A clone size is listed for some rows: how often the clone was seen (once, few, many), or a class if it is expanded.

V gene	clone size	D gene	J gene	CDR3 protein	CDR3 DNA
TRBV12-3/TRBV12-4	many	TRBD1	TRBJ2-7	CASSLWTGTYEQYF	TGTGCCAGCAGTCTATGGACAGGGACGTACGAGCAGTACTTC
TRBV2	many	-	TRBJ1-5	CASSRFTDRNQPQHF	TGTGCCAGCAGTAGGTTTACGGACCGCAATCAGCCCCAGCATTTT
TRBV15	few	-	TRBJ2-5	CASGYPLETQYF	TGTGCCTCTGGATATCCTCTAGAGACCCAGTACTTC
TRBV2	-	TRBD1	TRBJ1-5	CASGQGAGQPQHF	TGTGCCAGCGGACAGGGGGCGGGTCAGCCCCAGCATTTT
TRBV6-1	many	TRBD1	TRBJ1-5	CASTPSGQGAMNQPQHF	TGTGCCAGCACCCCTAGTGGACAGGGGGCCATGAATCAGCCCCAGCATTTT
TRBV20-1	many	TRBD2	TRBJ2-3	CSAPKIRDYLDTQYF	TGCAGTGCTCCCAAGATACGGGACTATCTGGATACGCAGTATTTT
TRBV15	-	-	TRBJ2-3	CATSTSTPSWATYPYTQYF	TGTGCCACCAGCACCTCGACCCCCTCCTGGGCGACTTATCCTTATACGCAGTATTTT
TRBV20-1	-	TRBD2	TRBJ2-7	CSASRTSGYGQYF	TGCAGTGCTAGCCGGACTAGCGGTTACGGGCAGTACTTC
TRBV20-1	many	-	TRBJ1-2	CSARRQERGYTF	TGCAGTGCTAGACGCCAGGAGCGCGGCTACACCTTC
TRBV12-3/TRBV12-4	-	-	TRBJ2-7	CVSSWGWGEQYF	TGTGTCAGCAGCTGGGGGTGGGGAGAGCAGTACTTC
TRBV20-1	-	TRBD1	TRBJ2-3	CSAEQQGPSDTQYF	TGCAGTGCGGAGCAACAGGGGCCCTCAGATACGCAGTATTTT
TRBV27	many	-	TRBJ1-1	CASSLSPGMNTEAFF	TGTGCCAGCAGTTTATCCCCAGGGATGAACACTGAAGCTTTCTTT
TRBV12-3/TRBV12-4	few	-	TRBJ2-7	CASSARNEQYF	TGTGCCAGCAGTGCCCGGAACGAGCAGTACTTC
TRBV6-1	-	-	TRBJ2-6	CASSEGISGANVLTF	TGTGCCAGCAGCGAAGGTATCTCTGGGGCCAACGTCCTGACTTTC
TRBV19	many	-	TRBJ2-1	CASSMSQASYNEQFF	TGTGCCAGTAGTATGAGTCAGGCTTCCTACAATGAGCAGTTCTTC
TRBV30	many	TRBD2	TRBJ2-1	CACRLAVYNEQFF	TGTGCCTGCCGACTAGCGGTCTACAATGAGCAGTTCTTC
TRBV11-1	many	TRBD2	TRBJ2-3	CASSSVSGASTDTQYF	TGTGCCAGCAGCTCCGTTAGCGGGGCTAGCACAGATACGCAGTATTTT